This T cell receptor (beta chain) originates from a study of blood T cell repertoires in COVID-19. For the study at large: Samples representing acute and convalescent COVID-19 were sourced from the United States, Italy and Spain.

The repertoire was sequenced with immunoSEQ multiplex PCR; TCRdb's copy has only in-frame clones and lacks some. The table includes tens of thousands of clones, approximately 88% detected once. The ends were cut back, 3 bases at V and 1 base at J, with 8 bases in the middle. Germline V gene data show CDR1 as MNHEY and CDR2 as SMNVEV (reference sequence). The CDR3 is 14 amino acids. This sequence originates from a human donor in a cohort sampled during active COVID-19. This chain uses TRBV27 with TRBJ2-3, with D possibly being TRBD1 (5 bases). The sequenced sample was peripheral blood. The CDR3 coding sequence is TGTGCCAGCAGTTTTGTAGGGGGCACAGATACGCAGTATTTT. It specifies CASSFVGGTDTQYF.